This T cell receptor (beta chain) originates from a study of OX40 agonist ivuxolimab in advanced cancers. About the full investigation: Ivuxolimab was an agonistic, fully human IgG2 monoclonal antibody directed against OX40 (CD134), a costimulatory receptor. Among the 50 to 55 dose-escalation patients, some 20 had hepatocellular carcinoma, roughly 15 melanoma, 9 renal cell carcinoma and 9 head and neck cancer. In the dose-escalation cohort, 70% to 85% of patients were male, and the mean age was approximately 60 years, with a range of about 23 to 90. Intravenous ivuxolimab was administered to patients every 2 weeks at six dose levels: 0.01, 0.1, 0.3, 1.5, 3 and 10 mg/kg. Patients were allowed to have had prior anti-PD-1, anti-PD-L1 or anti-CTLA-4 therapy, and 30% to 40% of the dose-escalation patients had been treated with checkpoint inhibitors. Partial responses occurred in three dose-escalation patients, of whom one had hepatocellular carcinoma and two had cutaneous melanoma. The paper reports the monotherapy dose-escalation portion (N ≈ 50 patients) of the phase I ivuxolimab trial. The purpose of peripheral TCRbeta sequencing was to test whether ivuxolimab changed TCR sequence diversity and led to clonal T-cell expansion. Points the paper makes about the study in general: The antigen specificity of the peripheral T cells that underwent clonal expansion was not determined. In partial responders in the 0.1-3.0 mg/kg groups, normalized peripheral clonal expansion was found to be among the lowest, especially among CD8+ T cells. Low levels of normalized T-cell clonal expansion were also seen in some nonresponding patients. At doses from 0.1 to 3.0 mg/kg, clonal expansion was seen in both CD4+ and CD8+ blood T cells between baseline and week 6. On average, CD8+ T cells showed more expanded clones than CD4+ T cells after ivuxolimab.

The trial excluded patients who had a history of autoimmune disease or who were on systemic immunosuppression. Peripheral blood for TCR sequencing was collected from all dose cohorts at baseline, on cycle 4 day 1, and on cycle 7 day 1. The samples were drawn from a first-in-human, open-label, multicenter phase I dose-escalation trial of ivuxolimab. The trial enrolled adults with locally advanced or metastatic head and neck squamous cell, hepatocellular, melanoma or renal cell carcinoma. CD4+ and CD8+ T cells were sorted separately from peripheral blood before TCR sequencing. CDR1 and CDR2 (MDHEN, SYDVKM) derive from the germline V gene. The CDR3, cysteine through phenylalanine, is 12 amino acids long. Solely the CDR3 DNA is kept, with 36 bases framed from the first base. V is cut by 7 bases and J by 11 bases, and the space between the germline ends is 17 bases. Notes on this clone: It has no known antigen specificity. Base qualities are not at hand, and no much larger clone is one base apart.

To sequence the TCRbeta CDR3 region, genomic DNA was isolated from the sorted cells. TCRbeta CDR3 regions were sequenced using the immunoSEQ Assay. TCRdb obtained this table from immuneACCESS and retained in-frame rearrangements with V and J assigned. These tables miss some clones; where compared with another copy, unresolved V genes account for less than half of the shortfall, and the remainder is unexplained. The table for this sample lists about 48,000 clones; 70% to 90% of them were counted only once. Together, the top ten hold 9.9% of the sample. Rearrangement joined TRBV28 to TRBJ1-1; matching of 5 bases hints at TRBD1 as the D gene. The TCR originated in an adult with an advanced solid tumor such as melanoma, head and neck, liver or kidney cancer. The sample here was CD4+ or CD8+ T cells sorted from blood, taken in a trial of the OX40 agonist ivuxolimab. The DNA is TGTGCCAGCACCTTTTTGGGAGGGGTGGCTTTCTTT. Translated, this gives CASTFLGGVAFF. Here the CDR3 is joined to the reference TRBV28 and TRBJ1-1 genes, and the full variable domain is: DVKVTQSSRYLVKRTGEKVFLECVQDMDHENMFWYRQDPGLGLRLIYFSYDVKMKEKGDIPEGYSVSREKKERFSLILESASTNQTSMYLCASTFLGGVAFFGQGTRLTVV.